This T cell receptor (beta chain) was documented in a study of cytomegalovirus exposure and HLA in healthy donors. Study summary: Researchers previously reported finding fewer than 140 million unique TCR beta sequences from approximately 190 million T cells. The study's findings and limits: In a later analysis, DRB1 alleles had the most associated TCRs; HLA-C alleles the fewest. Researchers reported in a later analysis that a missense DCLRE1C variant was tied to TCR beta V- and J-gene trimming. In a later analysis, an Asian-associated ancestry cluster reportedly showed fewer N-insertions than the approximately 610-donor mean.

From germline, CDR1 is SEHNR and CDR2 FQNEAQ (reference sequence). The CDR3 is 16 amino acids. Trimming removed 5 bases at V and 0 bases at J, with 14 bases between. In the case of this clone: The antigen remains unidentified.

Primers included in the PCR were 60 Vbeta and 13 Jbeta primers. Generated by immunoSEQ multiplex PCR, the TCRdb table keeps only in-frame clones and is missing some. Of about 140,000 clones in the sample, 72% were seen once. Input material: PBMCs. This chain links TRBV7-9 with TRBJ2-1, with a weak D call TRBD2 (5 bases). This TCR derives from a middle-aged man in good health and CMV-seropositive. CDR3 sequence (DNA): TGTGCCAGCAGCCTCTTCGGAGGCCGCTCCTACAATGAGCAGTTCTTC. Residues: CASSLFGGRSYNEQFF.